This T cell receptor (beta chain) was identified during a study of blood T cell repertoires in COVID-19. Germline CDR1 reads SGHAT; CDR2 reads FQNNGV. The CDR3 is 14 residues long. Trimming left V 1 base short and J 6 bases short, with 12 bases between. Per the original methods: The assay estimated nucleated cells by amplifying reference gene primers. Clones were read by immunoSEQ multiplex PCR, and TCRdb kept only the in-frame ones, dropping some. That table furnishes V, J and clone size, whereas the DNA furnished D and trimming. The sample holds around 150,000 clones, around 80% seen once. The chain uses TRBV11-2 and TRBJ1-1, with TRBD1 as a possible D gene (5 bases). Sequenced material: peripheral blood. The receptor was derived from a woman aged 80 or over with acute or convalescent COVID-19. CDR3 coding DNA: TGTGCCAGCAGCTTAGTCTGGGGGGGGGCTGAAGCTTTCTTT. Encoded protein: CASSLVWGGAEAFF.